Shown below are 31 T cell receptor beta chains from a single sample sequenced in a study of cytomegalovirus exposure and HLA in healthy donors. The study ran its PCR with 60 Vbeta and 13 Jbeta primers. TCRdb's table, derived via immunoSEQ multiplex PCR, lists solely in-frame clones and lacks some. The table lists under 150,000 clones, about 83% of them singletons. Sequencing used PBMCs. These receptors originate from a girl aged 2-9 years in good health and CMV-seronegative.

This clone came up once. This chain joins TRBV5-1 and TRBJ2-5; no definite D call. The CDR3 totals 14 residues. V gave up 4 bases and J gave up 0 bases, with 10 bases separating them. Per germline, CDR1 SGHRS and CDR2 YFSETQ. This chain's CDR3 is CASSIDNNQETQYF. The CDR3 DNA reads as TGCGCCAGCAGCATCGACAACAACCAAGAGACCCAGTACTTC.

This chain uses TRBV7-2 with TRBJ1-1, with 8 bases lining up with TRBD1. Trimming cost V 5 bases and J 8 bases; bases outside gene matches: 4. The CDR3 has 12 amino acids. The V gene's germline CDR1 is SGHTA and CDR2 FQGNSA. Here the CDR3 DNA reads TGTGCCAGCAGCCTAAGGACAGGGGAAGCTTTCTTT. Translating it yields CASSLRTGEAFF.

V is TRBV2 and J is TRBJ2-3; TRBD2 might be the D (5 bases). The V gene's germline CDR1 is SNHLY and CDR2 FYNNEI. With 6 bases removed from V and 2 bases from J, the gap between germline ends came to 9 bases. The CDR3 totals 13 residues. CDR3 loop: CASRDWFTDTQYF. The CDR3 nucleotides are TGTGCCAGCAGGGACTGGTTCACAGATACGCAGTATTTT.

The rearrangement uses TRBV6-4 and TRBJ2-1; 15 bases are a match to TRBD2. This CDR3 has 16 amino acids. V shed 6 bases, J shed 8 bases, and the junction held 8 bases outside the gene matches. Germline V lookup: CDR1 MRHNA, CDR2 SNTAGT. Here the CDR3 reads CASSRTSGGGLDEQFF. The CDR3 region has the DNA TGTGCCAGCAGCCGGACTAGCGGGGGGGGTCTGGATGAGCAGTTCTTC.

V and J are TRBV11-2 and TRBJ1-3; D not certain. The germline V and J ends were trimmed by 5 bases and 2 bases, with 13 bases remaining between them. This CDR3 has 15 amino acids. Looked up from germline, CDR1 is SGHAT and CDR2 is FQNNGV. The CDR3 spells CASSPSKETGNTIYF. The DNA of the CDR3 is TGTGCCAGCAGCCCCTCCAAGGAGACTGGAAACACCATATATTTT.

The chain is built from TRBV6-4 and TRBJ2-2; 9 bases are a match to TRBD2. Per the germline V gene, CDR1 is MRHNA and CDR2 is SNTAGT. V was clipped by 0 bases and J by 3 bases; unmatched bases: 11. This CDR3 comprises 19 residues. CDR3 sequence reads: CASSDSSSGTNPHTGELFF. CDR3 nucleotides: TGTGCCAGCAGTGACTCGTCTAGCGGGACCAACCCTCACACCGGGGAGCTGTTTTTT.

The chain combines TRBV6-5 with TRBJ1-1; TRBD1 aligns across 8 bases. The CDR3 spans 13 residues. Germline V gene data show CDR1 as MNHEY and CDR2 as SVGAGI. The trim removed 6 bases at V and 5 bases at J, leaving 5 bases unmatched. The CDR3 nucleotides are TGTGCCAGCAGAAAACAGGGGGGGACTGAAGCTTTCTTT. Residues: CASRKQGGTEAFF.

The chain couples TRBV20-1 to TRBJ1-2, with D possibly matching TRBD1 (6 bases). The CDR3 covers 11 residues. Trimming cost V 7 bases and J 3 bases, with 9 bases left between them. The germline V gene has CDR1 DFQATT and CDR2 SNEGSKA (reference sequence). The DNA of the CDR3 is TGCAGTGAAAGGACAGACTATGGCTACACCTTC. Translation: CSERTDYGYTF.

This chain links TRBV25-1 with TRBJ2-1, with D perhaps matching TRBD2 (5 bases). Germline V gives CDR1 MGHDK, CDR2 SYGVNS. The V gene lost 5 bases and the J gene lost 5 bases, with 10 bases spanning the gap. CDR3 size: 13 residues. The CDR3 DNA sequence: TGTGCCAGCAGTCCGTCGGGAAACAATGAGCAGTTCTTC. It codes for CASSPSGNNEQFF.

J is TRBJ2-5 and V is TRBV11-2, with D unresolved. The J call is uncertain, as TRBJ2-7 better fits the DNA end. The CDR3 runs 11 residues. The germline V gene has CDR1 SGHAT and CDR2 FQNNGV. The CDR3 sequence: CASSSSYEQYF. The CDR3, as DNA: TGTGCCAGCAGCTCCTCCTACGAGCAGTACTTC.

The CDR3 sequence: CASSPRGRGEKLFF. DNA for the CDR3: TGTGCCAGCAGCCCCAGGGGGAGAGGGGAAAAACTGTTTTTT. The chain employs TRBV9 and TRBJ1-4, with TRBD1 matching over 7 bases. Unmatched junction bases numbered 8, after V lost 4 bases and J lost 8 bases. The CDR3 sequence is 14 residues long. Germline V CDR1 and CDR2: SGDLS, YYNGEE.

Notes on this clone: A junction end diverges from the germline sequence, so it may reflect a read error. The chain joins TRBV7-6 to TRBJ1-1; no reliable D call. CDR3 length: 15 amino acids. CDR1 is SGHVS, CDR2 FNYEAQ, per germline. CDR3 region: CASSLGYGMATGAFF. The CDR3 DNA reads TGTGCCAGCAGCTTAGGTTACGGGATGGCCACTGGAGCTTTCTTT.

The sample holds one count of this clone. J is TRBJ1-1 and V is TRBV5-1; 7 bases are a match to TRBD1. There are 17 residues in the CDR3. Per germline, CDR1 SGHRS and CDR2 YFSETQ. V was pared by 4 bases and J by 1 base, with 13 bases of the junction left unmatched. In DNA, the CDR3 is TGCGCCAGCAGCCCTGCCTATAGGGGGCGCGGGAACACTGAAGCTTTCTTT. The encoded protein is CASSPAYRGRGNTEAFF.

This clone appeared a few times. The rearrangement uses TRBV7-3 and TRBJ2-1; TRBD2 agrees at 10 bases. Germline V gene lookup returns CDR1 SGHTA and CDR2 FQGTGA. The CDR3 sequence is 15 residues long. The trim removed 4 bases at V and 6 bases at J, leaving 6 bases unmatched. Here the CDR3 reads CASSSSGLASNEQFF. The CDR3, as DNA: TGTGCCAGCAGCTCGTCGGGACTAGCGAGCAATGAGCAGTTCTTC.

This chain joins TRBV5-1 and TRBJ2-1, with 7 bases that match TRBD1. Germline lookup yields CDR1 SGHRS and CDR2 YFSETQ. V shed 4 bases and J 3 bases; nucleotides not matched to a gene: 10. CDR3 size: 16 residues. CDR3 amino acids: CASSAGQDLNYNEQFF. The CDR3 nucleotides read TGCGCCAGCAGCGCCGGACAGGACCTAAACTACAATGAGCAGTTCTTC. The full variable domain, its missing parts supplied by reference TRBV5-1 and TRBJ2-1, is KAGVTQTPRYLIKTRGQQVTLSCSPISGHRSVSWYQQTPGQGLQFLFEYFSETQRNKGNFPGRFSGRQFSNSRSEMNVSTLELGDSALYLCASSAGQDLNYNEQFFGPGTRLTVL.

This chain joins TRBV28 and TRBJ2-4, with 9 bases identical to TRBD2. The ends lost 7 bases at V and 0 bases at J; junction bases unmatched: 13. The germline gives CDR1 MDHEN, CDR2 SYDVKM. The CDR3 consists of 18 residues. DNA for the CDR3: TGTGCCAGCACCGGTAGCGGGAGAGGGCCTATAGCCAAAAACATTCAGTACTTC. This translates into CASTGSGRGPIAKNIQYF.

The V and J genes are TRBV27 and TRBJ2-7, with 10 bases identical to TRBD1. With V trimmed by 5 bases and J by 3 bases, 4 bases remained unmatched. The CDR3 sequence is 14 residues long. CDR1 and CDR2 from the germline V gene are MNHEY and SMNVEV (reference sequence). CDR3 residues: CASSLRDRGYEQYF. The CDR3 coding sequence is TGTGCCAGCAGTCTTAGGGACAGGGGCTACGAGCAGTACTTC.

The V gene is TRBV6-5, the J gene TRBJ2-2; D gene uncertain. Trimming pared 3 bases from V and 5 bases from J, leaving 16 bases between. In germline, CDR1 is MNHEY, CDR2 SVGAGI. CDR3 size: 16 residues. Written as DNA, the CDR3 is TGTGCCAGCAGTTATCGCTCCGACATGGCGACCGGGGAGCTGTTTTTT. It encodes CASSYRSDMATGELFF.

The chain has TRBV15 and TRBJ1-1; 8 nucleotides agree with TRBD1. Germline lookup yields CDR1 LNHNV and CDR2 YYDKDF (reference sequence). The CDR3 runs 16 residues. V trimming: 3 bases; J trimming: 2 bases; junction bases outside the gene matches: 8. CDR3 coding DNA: TGTGCCACCAGCAGGACACGGACAGGGCCAAACACTGAAGCTTTCTTT. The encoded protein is CATSRTRTGPNTEAFF.

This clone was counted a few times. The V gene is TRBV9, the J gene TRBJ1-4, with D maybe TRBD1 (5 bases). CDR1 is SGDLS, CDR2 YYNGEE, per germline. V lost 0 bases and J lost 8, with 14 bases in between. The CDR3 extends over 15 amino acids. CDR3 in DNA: TGTGCCAGCAGCGTAGCGTTGGGGGAGGAGGAAAAACTGTTTTTT. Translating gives CASSVALGEEEKLFF.

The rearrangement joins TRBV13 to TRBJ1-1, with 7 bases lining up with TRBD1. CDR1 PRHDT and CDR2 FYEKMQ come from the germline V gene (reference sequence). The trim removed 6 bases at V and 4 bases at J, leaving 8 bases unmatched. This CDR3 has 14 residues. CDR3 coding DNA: TGTGCCAGCAGTAGAAACAGGGGATTCACTGAAGCTTTCTTT. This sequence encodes CASSRNRGFTEAFF. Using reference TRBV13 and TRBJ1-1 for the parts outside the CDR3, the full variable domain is AAGVIQSPRHLIKEKRETATLKCYPIPRHDTVYWYQQGPGQDPQFLISFYEKMQSDKGSIPDRFSAQQFSDYHSELNMSSLELGDSALYFCASSRNRGFTEAFFGQGTRLTVV.

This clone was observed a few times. The CDR3 reads CASSHNTEAFF. For the CDR3, the DNA is TGTGCCAGCAGTCATAACACTGAAGCTTTCTTT. The V and J genes are TRBV25-1 and TRBJ1-1; D uncertain. This CDR3 comprises 11 residues. Germline lookup yields CDR1 MGHDK and CDR2 SYGVNS. Trimming left V 5 bases short and J 2 bases short, with 3 bases between.

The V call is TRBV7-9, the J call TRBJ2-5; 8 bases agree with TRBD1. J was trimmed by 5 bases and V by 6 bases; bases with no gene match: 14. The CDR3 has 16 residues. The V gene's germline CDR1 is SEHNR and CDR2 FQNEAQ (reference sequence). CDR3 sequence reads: CASRHNFPGQGETQYF. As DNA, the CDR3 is TGTGCCAGCAGGCACAACTTTCCCGGACAGGGCGAGACCCAGTACTTC.

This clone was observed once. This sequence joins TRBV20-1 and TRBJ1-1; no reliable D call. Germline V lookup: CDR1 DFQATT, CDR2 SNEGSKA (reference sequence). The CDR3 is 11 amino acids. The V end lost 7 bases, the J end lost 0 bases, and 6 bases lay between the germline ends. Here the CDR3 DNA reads TGCAGTGTCAGGCTGAACACTGAAGCTTTCTTT. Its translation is CSVRLNTEAFF.

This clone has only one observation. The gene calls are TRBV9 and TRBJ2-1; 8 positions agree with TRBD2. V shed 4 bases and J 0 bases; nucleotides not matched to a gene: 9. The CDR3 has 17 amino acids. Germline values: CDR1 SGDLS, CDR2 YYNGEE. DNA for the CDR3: TGTGCCAGCAGCCCCCATCATCGGGGGGGCTCCTACAATGAGCAGTTCTTC. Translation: CASSPHHRGGSYNEQFF.

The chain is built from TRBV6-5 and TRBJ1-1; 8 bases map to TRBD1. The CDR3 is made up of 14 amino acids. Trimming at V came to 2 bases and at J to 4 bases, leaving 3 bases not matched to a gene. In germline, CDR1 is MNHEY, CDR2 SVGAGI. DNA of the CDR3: TGTGCCAGCAGTTACGCGACAGGGGTCACTGAAGCTTTCTTT. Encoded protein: CASSYATGVTEAFF.

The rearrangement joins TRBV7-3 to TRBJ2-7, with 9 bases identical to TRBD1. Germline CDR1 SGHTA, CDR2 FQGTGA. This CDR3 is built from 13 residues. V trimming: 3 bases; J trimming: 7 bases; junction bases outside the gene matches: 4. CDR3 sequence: CASSLDRGVEQYF. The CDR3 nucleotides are TGTGCCAGCAGCTTGGACAGGGGAGTAGAGCAGTACTTC.

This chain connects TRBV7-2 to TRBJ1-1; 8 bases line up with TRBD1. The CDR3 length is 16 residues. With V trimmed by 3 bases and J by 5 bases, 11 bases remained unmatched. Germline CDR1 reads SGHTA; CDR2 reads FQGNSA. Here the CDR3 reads CASSLGLAGGRTEAFF. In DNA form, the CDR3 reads TGTGCCAGCAGCTTGGGCCTTGCAGGGGGCAGGACTGAAGCTTTCTTT.

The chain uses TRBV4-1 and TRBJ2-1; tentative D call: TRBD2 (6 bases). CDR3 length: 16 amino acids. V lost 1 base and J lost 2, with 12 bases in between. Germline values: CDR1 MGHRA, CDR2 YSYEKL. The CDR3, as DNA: TGCGCCAGCAGCCAAGTGGTGGGAGGTACCTACAATGAGCAGTTCTTC. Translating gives CASSQVVGGTYNEQFF.

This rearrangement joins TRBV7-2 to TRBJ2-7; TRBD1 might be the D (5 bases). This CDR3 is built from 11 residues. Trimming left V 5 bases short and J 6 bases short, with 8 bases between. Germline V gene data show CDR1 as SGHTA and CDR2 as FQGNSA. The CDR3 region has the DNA TGTGCCAGCAGCGGAAGGGGCGAGCAGTACTTC. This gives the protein CASSGRGEQYF.

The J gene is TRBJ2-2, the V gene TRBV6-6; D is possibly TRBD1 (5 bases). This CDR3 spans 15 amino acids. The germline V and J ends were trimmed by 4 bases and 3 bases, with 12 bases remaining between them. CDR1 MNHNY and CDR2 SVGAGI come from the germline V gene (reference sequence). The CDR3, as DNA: TGTGCCAGCAGTTTCGACACAGGATACACCGGGGAGCTGTTTTTT. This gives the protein CASSFDTGYTGELFF.